The rows below give T cell receptor beta chains drawn from one sample of a study of PD-1 blockade in classical Hodgkin lymphoma. The data were produced by immunoSEQ multiplex PCR, yet TCRdb's version contains in-frame clones alone and is incomplete. The top ten clones hold 7.5% to 10% of a sample with roughly 150,000 clones, just under 80% of them seen once. The material was peripheral blood mononuclear cells (PBMCs), obtained before the second cycle of nivolumab. The receptors here all came from a human donor with classical Hodgkin lymphoma. Both conserved end residues are part of each CDR3. D genes are given only for firm matches. Some rows mark clone size as missing; the rest say once, few, many or name a class of expanded clone.

v_call	clone_size	j_call	d_call	cdr3_nt	cdr3_aa
TRBV2	-	TRBJ2-1	-	TGTGCCAGCAGTGAAGGGCAGAGCCAGTACAATGAGCAGTTCTTC	CASSEGQSQYNEQFF
TRBV5-1	-	TRBJ2-7	-	TGCGCCAGCAGCCCCGGGACGTCCGTCTACGAGCAGTACTTC	CASSPGTSVYEQYF
TRBV9	-	TRBJ2-7	TRBD2	TGTGCCAGCAGCCAACTAGCGGATAGCTCCTACGAGCAGTACTTC	CASSQLADSSYEQYF
TRBV5-4	-	TRBJ2-3	-	TGTGCCAGCTCCCCTTCCCCGGGTGTCACAGATACGCAGTATTTT	CASSPSPGVTDTQYF
TRBV7-3	-	TRBJ2-7	-	TGTGCCAGCAGCCCCCCCACTAGCTTCGAGCAGTACTTC	CASSPPTSFEQYF
TRBV7-2	once	TRBJ2-1	-	TGTGCCAGCAGCTTATTGGGGGGACCCTACAATGAGCAGTTCTTC	CASSLLGGPYNEQFF
TRBV4-2	once	TRBJ2-3	-	TGTGCCAGCAGCCAAGAGAATCGACCCCGCACAGATACGCAGTATTTT	CASSQENRPRTDTQYF
TRBV7-9	-	TRBJ1-2	-	TGTGCCAGCAGCTCATCCCCACAGCACCGGACTAACTATGGCTACACCTTC	CASSSSPQHRTNYGYTF
TRBV7-8	-	TRBJ2-7	TRBD1	TGTGCCAGCAGCTACAGACAGGGAGACTACGAGCAGTACTTC	CASSYRQGDYEQYF
TRBV5-1	-	TRBJ2-3	TRBD2	TGCGCCAGCAGGTCCACTAGCGGGGTAAACACAGATACGCAGTATTTT	CASRSTSGVNTDTQYF
TRBV4-3	few	TRBJ2-6	-	TGCGCCAGCAGCCAAGATCGGGTAGGGACCTCTGGGGCCAACGTCCTGACTTTC	CASSQDRVGTSGANVLTF
TRBV7-9	few	TRBJ1-5	-	TGTGCCAGCGCTAAGACCAATCAGCCCCAGCATTTT	CASAKTNQPQHF
TRBV28	few	TRBJ1-5	-	TGTGCCAGCAGGGAAGGCAATCAGCCCCAGCATTTT	CASREGNQPQHF
TRBV28	-	TRBJ2-5	TRBD2	TGTGCCAGCAGCCCAGGACTAGCGGGCCCTCAAGAGACCCAGTACTTC	CASSPGLAGPQETQYF
TRBV4-2	-	TRBJ2-1	-	TGTGCCAGCAGCCAGATCCTCCCGGGGGCTCTTAATGAGCAGTTCTTC	CASSQILPGALNEQFF
TRBV6-5	-	TRBJ1-1	-	TGTGCCAGCAGTTACCGATTGTCTGGGTTGACTGAAGCTTTCTTT	CASSYRLSGLTEAFF
TRBV7-2	-	TRBJ1-6	TRBD1	TGTGCCAGCAGCGGGACAGGGACATCACCCCTCCACTTT	CASSGTGTSPLHF
TRBV7-9	-	TRBJ1-3	-	TGTGCCAGCAGCTTAGGGCAGAGCTCTGGAAACACCATATATTTT	CASSLGQSSGNTIYF
TRBV5-4	-	TRBJ1-2	TRBD1	TGTGCCAGCAGCTTCAGGGGGCGAGATGGCTACACCTTC	CASSFRGRDGYTF
TRBV6-5	-	TRBJ2-7	-	TGTGCCAGCAGTTATAGCGGCCAGGGGGGCGACGAGCAGTACTTC	CASSYSGQGGDEQYF
TRBV6-5	-	TRBJ1-4	TRBD1	TGTGCCAGCAGCGGCCGGACAGGGCTTGAAAAACTGTTTTTT	CASSGRTGLEKLFF
TRBV11-2	-	TRBJ1-1	-	TGTGCCAGCAGCTCCTTATTAACTGAAGCTTTCTTT	CASSSLLTEAFF
TRBV28	-	TRBJ2-3	TRBD2	TGTGCCAGCACATGGGGGGGACTCCCTCAAGATACGCAGTATTTT	CASTWGGLPQDTQYF
TRBV12-5	-	TRBJ2-3	TRBD2	TGTGCTAGTGCGGGACTAGCTCAAGGGCAGTATTTT	CASAGLAQGQYF
TRBV5-4	-	TRBJ2-3	-	TGTGCCAGCAGCTTAAGAGCAGGGGGCACAGATACGCAGTATTTT	CASSLRAGGTDTQYF
TRBV2	-	TRBJ2-5	-	TGTGCCAGCGACGGACGGTCGTACCAAGAGACCCAGTACTTC	CASDGRSYQETQYF
TRBV7-2	once	TRBJ2-7	TRBD1	TGTGCCAGCAGCATCAGGGGGCTCCCCTACGAGCAGTACTTC	CASSIRGLPYEQYF
TRBV19	few	TRBJ2-2	TRBD2	TGTGCCAGTAGTAGGCGCCCGCCTAGCGGACCGAACACCGGGGAGCTGTTTTTT	CASSRRPPSGPNTGELFF
TRBV7-3	-	TRBJ2-1	TRBD2	TGTGCCAGCAGCTTAGGAGGACTAGCGGCCAATGAGCAGTTCTTC	CASSLGGLAANEQFF
TRBV14	-	TRBJ2-1	TRBD2	TGTGCCAGCAGCCAAGCACTAGCGGGAAACAATGAGCAGTTCTTC	CASSQALAGNNEQFF
TRBV9	-	TRBJ1-6	TRBD1	TGTGCCAGCAGCGTCCGGGACAGGAATTCACCCCTCCACTTT	CASSVRDRNSPLHF
TRBV2	-	TRBJ1-1	-	TGTGCCAGCAGTCCTACCCCTCCTTTTGCGTCAGGGGTTGACACTGAAGCTTTCTTT	CASSPTPPFASGVDTEAFF
TRBV6-5	-	TRBJ1-2	TRBD1	TGTGCCAGCAGTTACTCTTGGACAGGGTTGGGTGGCTACACCTTC	CASSYSWTGLGGYTF
TRBV6-5	once	TRBJ2-3	TRBD2	TGTGCCAGCAGATTTAGCGGGAGCACAGATACGCAGTATTTT	CASRFSGSTDTQYF
TRBV27	few	TRBJ2-1	-	TGTGCCAGCAGTTCCAATACCGCCGGTGAGCAGTTCTTC	CASSSNTAGEQFF
TRBV6-6	-	TRBJ1-4	-	TGTGCCAGCAGTTACGGTGGTCGTGAAAAACTGTTTTTT	CASSYGGREKLFF
TRBV18	-	TRBJ2-2	-	TGTGCCAGCTCACCGCCAGGGCGAGGGGACACCGGGGAGCTGTTTTTT	CASSPPGRGDTGELFF
TRBV5-1	-	TRBJ2-7	TRBD2	TGCGCCAGCAGCCGACGGACAGGGGCCTTAGCGGGAGGGAACTACGAGCAGTACTTC	CASSRRTGALAGGNYEQYF